These T cell receptor beta chains were read from a single sample in a study of T cells in tuberculosis. Here immunoSEQ multiplex PCR was the method, and the copy in TCRdb shows in-frame clones only, minus some. The repertoire holds around 10,000 clones, with around 94% as singletons. Sequencing was done on a sample of PBMCs. The receptors derive from an adult with tuberculosis. Each CDR3 is given with its conserved first and last residue. The D gene is left open where the match is weak. Clone size is stated in some rows and not others, as once, few, many or a class when expanded.

j_call d_call clone_size v_call cdr3_nt cdr3_aa
TRBJ2-1 NA NA TRBV11-1 TGTGCCAGCAGCTTAGAAGGGAGAGGGCACAATGAGCAGTTCTTC CASSLEGRGHNEQFF
TRBJ1-1 NA NA TRBV19 TGTGCCAGTAGTTTCCGGGTTTGGACTGAAGCTTTCTTT CASSFRVWTEAFF
TRBJ1-2 TRBD1 NA TRBV28 TGTGCCAGCAGACCTACAGGGGGTAACTATGGCTACACCTTC CASRPTGGNYGYTF
TRBJ2-1 NA NA TRBV1 TGCACCAGCAGCCAAGCAGGGCGGGATGAATACAATGAGCAGTTCTTC CTSSQAGRDEYNEQFF
TRBJ2-2 TRBD1 NA TRBV7-8 TGTGCCAGCAGCTGGGACAGGGGGGGCGGGGAGCTGTTTTTT CASSWDRGGGELFF
TRBJ1-5 NA NA TRBV4-1 TGCGCCAGCAGCCACCCCTTTTCAGGGGCAAGGGATCAGCCCCAGCATTTT CASSHPFSGARDQPQHF
TRBJ2-6 TRBD1 NA TRBV18 TGTGCCAGCTCGACAGGGCTATCCGTCTCTGGGGCCAACGTCCTGACTTTC CASSTGLSVSGANVLTF
TRBJ2-7 TRBD2 NA TRBV7-2 TGTGCCAGCAGCTTAGATGGGACTAGCGGGGGGTCTATCGAGCAGTACTTC CASSLDGTSGGSIEQYF
TRBJ2-5 NA NA TRBV4-1 TGCGCCAGCAGCCCTTCTGGGGCAGCCCAGGAGACCCAGTACTTC CASSPSGAAQETQYF
TRBJ1-2 NA NA TRBV6-5 TGTGCCAGCAGTTACTCGAAGTCGGGGAAGGACGGCTACACCTTC CASSYSKSGKDGYTF
TRBJ2-5 TRBD2 NA TRBV2 TGTGCCAGCACTGAGATAGGACCCAGCCTAGCGGGGCAGACCCAGTACTTC CASTEIGPSLAGQTQYF
TRBJ1-6 TRBD1 NA TRBV6-1 TGTGCCAGCAGTGAATCTACAGGGGGCAATTCACCCCTCCACTTT CASSESTGGNSPLHF
TRBJ1-2 NA NA TRBV27 TGTGCCAGCAGGAGCGACAGGAACCCTAACTATGGCTACACCTTC CASRSDRNPNYGYTF
TRBJ1-1 TRBD1 NA TRBV6-5 TGTGCCAGCAGTTACCAGACAGGGGGCGTGAACACTGAAGCTTTCTTT CASSYQTGGVNTEAFF
TRBJ1-2 TRBD1 NA TRBV6-1 TGTGCCAGCACTGAGGCAACAGGGGGCTATGGCTACACCTTC CASTEATGGYGYTF
TRBJ2-2 NA NA TRBV5-1 TGCGCCAGCAGCAACATTAGGGGCACCGGGGAGCTGTTTTTT CASSNIRGTGELFF
TRBJ1-2 NA NA TRBV11-2 TGTGCCAGCCGGTACTATGTAGGTCAGGGCGGCTACACCTTC CASRYYVGQGGYTF
TRBJ2-2 TRBD2 NA TRBV6-5 TGTGCCAGCAGCCGACTAGCCCACACCGGGGAGCTGTTTTTT CASSRLAHTGELFF
TRBJ1-1 NA NA TRBV6-6 TGTGCCAGCGTCCGGGTGGGAGGGGCCATGAACACTGAAGCTTTCTTT CASVRVGGAMNTEAFF
TRBJ1-2 NA NA TRBV7-2 TGTGCCAGCAGTCTGACAGTTCGGCATGGCTACACCTTC CASSLTVRHGYTF
TRBJ2-1 NA NA TRBV18 TGTGCCAGCTCACCGATGGCGGGAAACTACAATGAGCAGTTCTTC CASSPMAGNYNEQFF
TRBJ2-5 NA NA TRBV6-5 TGTGCCAGCAGTCCGTATAGCGGAGTGGGTCGAACCCAGTACTTC CASSPYSGVGRTQYF
TRBJ1-3 NA NA TRBV5-5 TGTGCCAGCAGCTTGGAGGAGGTATACACCATATATTTT CASSLEEVYTIYF
TRBJ1-1 NA NA TRBV30 TGTGCCTGGAGTGTTGGAGGTGAACACCTCACTGAAGCTTTCTTT CAWSVGGEHLTEAFF
TRBJ2-7 NA NA TRBV10-3 TGTGCCATCAGTGAGACGTCGGCGGAACAGTACTTC CAISETSAEQYF
TRBJ2-5 NA NA TRBV5-1 TGCGCCAGCAGCCCCCGGGTGGCGAGTCAGGAGACCCAGTACTTC CASSPRVASQETQYF
TRBJ2-1 NA NA TRBV7-2 TGTGCCAGCAGCTTCTCCGGAGTTAATGAGCAGTTCTTC CASSFSGVNEQFF
TRBJ2-7 TRBD2 NA TRBV6-5 TGTGCCAGCAGTTACTCGCTAGCGGGAGCCAACTACGAGCAGTACTTC CASSYSLAGANYEQYF
TRBJ2-7 NA NA TRBV14 TGTGCCAGCAGCCAGGAGGGGAACCCGTTACAGTACTTC CASSQEGNPLQYF
TRBJ2-7 TRBD1 NA TRBV5-1 TGCGCCAGCAGCCCGGAACCGGGACAGGCAGCCTACGAGCAGTACTTC CASSPEPGQAAYEQYF
TRBJ1-1 NA NA TRBV27 TGTGCCAGCAGTTTGAACAGAGCGGGGACTGAAGCTTTCTTT CASSLNRAGTEAFF
TRBJ1-3 NA NA TRBV9 TGTGCCAGCAGCGCCGGGGGGGCTGATTACACCATATATTTT CASSAGGADYTIYF
TRBJ1-1 NA NA TRBV29-1 TGCAGCGTCGGGGAAGGGAACACTGAAGCTTTCTTT CSVGEGNTEAFF
TRBJ1-1 NA NA TRBV5-1 TGCGCCAGCAGCCCGAGGGCCGTGAACACTGAAGCTTTCTTT CASSPRAVNTEAFF
TRBJ1-1 NA NA TRBV27 TGTGCCAGCAGTCACACGGACAGATATATGAACACTGAAGCTTTCTTT CASSHTDRYMNTEAFF
TRBJ1-2 TRBD1 NA TRBV5-6 TGTGCCAGCAGAGGGGGCGAGGGCTATGGCTACACCTTC CASRGGEGYGYTF
TRBJ2-7 NA NA TRBV27 TGTGCCAGCAGTCCGAGCCGCGGACACGACTCCTACGAGCAGTACTTC CASSPSRGHDSYEQYF
TRBJ1-5 TRBD1 NA TRBV5-1 TGCGCCAGCAGCACAGGGACAGGGAGGCAGCCCCAGCATTTT CASSTGTGRQPQHF
TRBJ2-5 TRBD2 NA TRBV27 TGTGCCAGCGGGGGCGGGACTAGCACGCATGAGACCCAGTACTTC CASGGGTSTHETQYF
TRBJ1-1 NA NA TRBV19 TGTGCCAGTAGTTTGGGGGCGCGGGAAGCTTTCTTT CASSLGAREAFF
TRBJ2-2 TRBD1 NA TRBV6-1 TGTGCCAGCAGTCAAGACAGGGCCGGGGAGCTGTTTTTT CASSQDRAGELFF
TRBJ2-1 NA NA TRBV4-1 TGCGCCAGCAGCCAAGATAAGAAGATCCGGGACTCCTACAATGAGCAGTTCTTC CASSQDKKIRDSYNEQFF
TRBJ2-3 NA NA TRBV25-1 TGTGCCAGCAGTGATCCGATTGACAGGGAGGGCACAGATACGCAGTATTTT CASSDPIDREGTDTQYF
TRBJ2-1 NA NA TRBV27 TGTGCCAGCACCCCCCGTGGGGCACGGTCCTACAATGAGCAGTTCTTC CASTPRGARSYNEQFF
TRBJ2-7 NA NA TRBV21-1 TGTGCCAGCAGCCCCCGCCGGACAGGGGACTACGAGCAGTACTTC CASSPRRTGDYEQYF
TRBJ1-1 NA NA TRBV30 TGTGCCTGGAAGAAGCCTGAAGCTTTCTTT CAWKKPEAFF
TRBJ2-3 NA NA TRBV7-3 TGTGCCAGCAGCCCCCAGACTTGGGGCAGCGGCACAGATACGCAGTATTTT CASSPQTWGSGTDTQYF
TRBJ2-2 NA NA TRBV7-2 TGTGCCAGCAGCTTAGGTAGCGGCATAAACACCGGGGAGCTGTTTTTT CASSLGSGINTGELFF
TRBJ1-2 NA few TRBV30 TGTGCCTGGGAAGAGGGAAACCTCTTCTATGGCTACACCTTC CAWEEGNLFYGYTF
TRBJ1-2 TRBD1 NA TRBV2 TGTGCCAGCAGCGCCACAGGGGCAGATGGCTACACCTTC CASSATGADGYTF
TRBJ1-1 NA NA TRBV6-5 TGTGCCAGCAGCCAACAGGGTGAAGCTTTCTTT CASSQQGEAFF
TRBJ2-1 TRBD2 NA TRBV25-1 TGTGCCAGCAGTGAGGCTAGCGGGATTTACAATGAGCAGTTCTTC CASSEASGIYNEQFF
TRBJ1-1 NA NA TRBV10-3 TGTGCCATCAGGGAACTACAGGGTATGAACACTGAAGCTTTCTTT CAIRELQGMNTEAFF
TRBJ2-6 TRBD2 NA TRBV2 TGTGCCAGCAGGGGGGGGTTCCTCTCTGGGGCCAACGTCCTGACTTTC CASRGGFLSGANVLTF